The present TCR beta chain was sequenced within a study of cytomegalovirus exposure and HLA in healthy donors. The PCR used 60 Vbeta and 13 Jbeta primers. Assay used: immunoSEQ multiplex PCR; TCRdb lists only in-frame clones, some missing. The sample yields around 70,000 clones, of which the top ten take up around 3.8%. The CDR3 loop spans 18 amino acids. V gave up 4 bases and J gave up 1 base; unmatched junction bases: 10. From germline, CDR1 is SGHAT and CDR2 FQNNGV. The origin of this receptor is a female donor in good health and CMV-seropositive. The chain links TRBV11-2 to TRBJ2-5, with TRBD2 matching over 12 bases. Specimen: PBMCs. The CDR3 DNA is TGTGCCAGCAGCTCCCAGACTAGCGGGAGATGGACCCAAGAGACCCAGTACTTC. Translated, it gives CASSSQTSGRWTQETQYF. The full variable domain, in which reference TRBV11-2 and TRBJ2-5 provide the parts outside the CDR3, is EAGVAQSPRYKIIEKRQSVAFWCNPISGHATLYWYQQILGQGPKLLIQFQNNGVVDDSQLPKDRFSAERLKGVDSTLKIQPAKLEDSAVYLCASSSQTSGRWTQETQYFGPGTRLLVL.